What follows are 15 T cell receptor beta chains derived from one specimen sequenced in a study of blood T cell repertoires in COVID-19. Repertoires were generated with immunoSEQ multiplex PCR, while TCRdb's copy carries only in-frame clones and drops some. The sample holds 200,000 to 250,000 clones, approximately 87% seen once. The source material was PBMCs or T cells enriched from blood (not recorded which). The receptor source for this set is a woman in her 50s in a cohort exposed to, infected with or recovered from COVID-19 (not recorded which).

V and J are TRBV4-2 and TRBJ1-2; D is possibly TRBD1 (6 bases). Germline loops: CDR1 LGHNA, CDR2 YNFKEQ. V lost 4 bases and J lost 7, with 13 bases in between. This CDR3 is built from 13 residues. The CDR3 sequence: CASSPRQAAGYTF. CDR3 DNA sequence: TGTGCCAGCAGCCCTCGACAGGCAGCTGGCTACACCTTC.

The chain combines TRBV2 with TRBJ2-2; 7 bases fit TRBD1. The CDR3 sequence is 14 residues long. V was clipped by 7 bases and J by 1 base; unmatched bases: 3. CDR1 is SNHLY and CDR2 is FYNNEI in the germline V gene. The CDR3 loop is CASTRDRNTGELFF. As DNA, the CDR3 is TGTGCCAGCACTAGGGACAGGAACACCGGGGAGCTGTTTTTT.

The chain joins TRBV5-5 to TRBJ1-2; possibly TRBD1 for D (6 bases). Between the trimmed V and J ends, which lost 2 bases and 8 bases, there was a span of 16 bases. The CDR3 is 14 residues long. Germline V gene lookup returns CDR1 SGHKS and CDR2 YYEKEE (reference sequence). CDR3 in DNA: TGTGCCAGCAGCTTCGCGGGGGGCGGGGTCGGCTACACCTTC. Protein: CASSFAGGGVGYTF.

The gene calls are TRBV3-1 (or the pseudogene TRBV3-2) and TRBJ2-3; 10 bases agree with TRBD1. This CDR3 is built from 15 residues. The germline V gene encodes CDR1 LGHDT and CDR2 YNNKEL (reference sequence). Germline trimming cut 6 bases from V and 5 bases from J; bases unmatched to any gene: 8. This CDR3 reads CASRFGTGVGDTQYF. The CDR3 bases are TGTGCCAGCAGGTTCGGGACAGGGGTAGGAGATACGCAGTATTTT.

The rearrangement links TRBV7-9 to TRBJ1-5; D not resolved. Deletions cut 1 base from V and 5 bases from J, with 6 bases between. The CDR3 is 13 residues long. The V gene's germline CDR1 is SEHNR and CDR2 FQNEAQ (reference sequence). CDR3 region: CASSLETDQPQHF. The DNA for the CDR3 is TGTGCCAGCAGCTTAGAAACGGATCAGCCCCAGCATTTT.

The chain links TRBV24-1 to TRBJ1-2; D gene uncertain. The ends were cut back, 1 base at V and 13 bases at J, with 18 bases in the middle. The CDR3 length is 14 residues. Germline V gives CDR1 KGHDR, CDR2 SFDVKD. The CDR3 loop reads CATSDFSMAGMLTF. The CDR3 nucleotides read TGTGCCACCAGTGATTTTTCTATGGCAGGAATGCTCACCTTC.

V usage is TRBV4-2 and J usage is TRBJ1-2; TRBD1 matches at 8 bases. This CDR3 spans 14 amino acids. Germline V CDR1 and CDR2: LGHNA, YNFKEQ. Trimming cost V 0 bases and J 8 bases; bases outside gene matches: 5. The DNA of the CDR3 is TGTGCCAGCAGCCAAGAGCAGGGGGCGGAAGGCTACACCTTC. Its translation: CASSQEQGAEGYTF.

This clone was seen a single time. The chain has TRBV7-8 and TRBJ1-2, with TRBD1 identical over 9 bases. Germline V gene sequence: CDR1 SGHVS, CDR2 FQNEAQ. The ends lost 1 base at V and 4 bases at J; junction bases unmatched: 7. The CDR3 runs to 16 residues. CDR3 loop: CASSLETGGVIYGYTF. The CDR3 DNA reads TGTGCCAGCAGCTTAGAGACAGGGGGAGTCATCTATGGCTACACCTTC.

The genes are TRBV4-2 and TRBJ1-5, with 11 bases fitting TRBD1. Germline values: CDR1 LGHNA, CDR2 YNFKEQ. J gave up 12 bases and V 4 bases, and 8 bases lay outside the gene matches. The CDR3 is 14 amino acids. CDR3 protein: CASSPRDRGEHQHF. The CDR3 DNA follows: TGTGCCAGCAGCCCCCGGGACAGGGGGGAACACCAGCATTTT.

V usage is TRBV5-5 and J usage is TRBJ2-5; 10 bases align to TRBD2. V trimming: 4 bases; J trimming: 4 bases; junction bases outside the gene matches: 10. CDR3 size: 16 residues. Germline loops: CDR1 SGHKS, CDR2 YYEKEE (reference sequence). The CDR3 sequence is CASSLTVAGGGETQYF. Here the CDR3 DNA reads TGTGCCAGCAGCCTTACGGTAGCGGGGGGAGGAGAGACCCAGTACTTC.

V gene TRBV28 combines with J gene TRBJ2-5; TRBD2 matches at 15 bases. Unmatched junction bases numbered 5, after V lost 3 bases and J lost 0 bases. Looked up from germline, CDR1 is MDHEN and CDR2 is SYDVKM. This CDR3 has 18 residues. CDR3 protein: CASSFLGLAGGYQETQYF. CDR3 bases: TGTGCCAGCAGTTTTCTAGGACTAGCGGGGGGGTACCAAGAGACCCAGTACTTC.

The chain recombines TRBV5-4 with TRBJ1-2; TRBD1 might be the D (6 bases). Germline CDR1 SGHNT, CDR2 YYREEE (reference sequence). The CDR3 is 12 amino acids. V lost 4 bases and J 8 bases, leaving 12 bases between the germline ends. In DNA, the CDR3 is TGTGCCAGCAGCCAAAGGGGGGGAGGCTACACCTTC. This sequence encodes CASSQRGGGYTF. Full variable domain (rest looked up from reference TRBV5-4 and TRBJ1-2): ETGVTQSPTHLIKTRGQQVTLRCSSQSGHNTVSWYQQALGQGPQFIFQYYREEENGRGNFPPRFSGLQFPNYSSELNVNALELDDSALYLCASSQRGGGYTFGSGTRLTVV.

A remark on this clone: Other nucleotide sequences in the sample specify the same CDR3. This chain uses TRBV5-4 with TRBJ2-1; D might be TRBD2 (6 bases). CDR1 is SGHNT and CDR2 is YYREEE in the germline V gene (reference sequence). CDR3 length: 15 residues. The V and J ends lost 0 bases and 3 bases respectively, with 10 bases between them. The DNA of the CDR3 is TGTGCCAGCAGCTTGGTCCAGGGAGGCTACAATGAGCAGTTCTTC. Its protein product is CASSLVQGGYNEQFF.

This clone was observed once. The chain uses TRBV4-2 and TRBJ1-2, with 7 positions matching TRBD1. CDR1 and CDR2 from the germline V gene are LGHNA and YNFKEQ. J lost 4 bases, V lost 0 bases, and 5 bases had no gene match. The CDR3 covers 15 residues. CDR3 residues: CASSQDPDRPYGYTF. The DNA of the CDR3 is TGTGCCAGCAGCCAAGATCCGGACAGGCCCTATGGCTACACCTTC.

To note about this clone: Other DNA sequences within the sample encode an identical CDR3. This chain uses TRBV5-1 with TRBJ1-1, with 8 bases that match TRBD1. The CDR3 covers 15 residues. V was pared by 0 bases and J by 1 base, with 2 bases of the junction left unmatched. Germline V gene lookup returns CDR1 SGHRS and CDR2 YFSETQ. The CDR3 reads CASSLVGTGNTEAFF. Written as DNA, the CDR3 is TGCGCCAGCAGCTTGGTAGGGACAGGGAACACTGAAGCTTTCTTT.